This T cell receptor beta chain was profiled in a study of cytomegalovirus exposure and HLA in healthy donors. General study findings and limits: Most TCR beta V segments were productive about 90% or about 30% of the time in an earlier analysis.

Unrecorded immune exposures were likely, despite nominal health at sampling. This clone has a handful of counts. Antigen: not known. 13 Jbeta primers and 60 Vbeta primers were used for the PCR. Using immunoSEQ multiplex PCR, the repertoire was profiled, and TCRdb retains in-frame clones only, with some absent. There are about 120,000 clones in the sample; about 10% occur only once, and roughly 4.6% lies in the top ten. In germline, CDR1 is MDHEN, CDR2 SYDVKM. Trimming cost V 5 bases and J 2 bases, with 12 bases left between them. The CDR3 has 14 residues. This sequence joins TRBV28 and TRBJ1-2; perhaps TRBD1 as D (5 bases). This receptor was taken from a young woman in good health and CMV-seropositive. Sample: PBMCs. In DNA, the CDR3 is TGTGCCAGCAGTACTCTCGGGGGGAACTATGGCTACACCTTC. The encoded protein is CASSTLGGNYGYTF.